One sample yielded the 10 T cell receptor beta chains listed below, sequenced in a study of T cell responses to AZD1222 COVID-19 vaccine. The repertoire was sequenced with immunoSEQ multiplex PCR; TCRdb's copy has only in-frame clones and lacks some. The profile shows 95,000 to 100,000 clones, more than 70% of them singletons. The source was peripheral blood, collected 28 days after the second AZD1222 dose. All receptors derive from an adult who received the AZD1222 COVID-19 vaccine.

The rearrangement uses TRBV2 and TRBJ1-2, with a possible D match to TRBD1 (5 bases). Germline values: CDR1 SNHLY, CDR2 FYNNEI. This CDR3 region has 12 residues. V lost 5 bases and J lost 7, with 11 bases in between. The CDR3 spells CASSRQGPGYTF. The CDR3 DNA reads TGTGCCAGCAGTCGTCAGGGACCTGGCTACACCTTC.

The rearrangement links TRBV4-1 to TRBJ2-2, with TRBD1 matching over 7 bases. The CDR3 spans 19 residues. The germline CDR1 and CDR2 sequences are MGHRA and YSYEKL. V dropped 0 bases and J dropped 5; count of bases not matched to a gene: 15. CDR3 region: CASSQDHRGPLGGTGELFF. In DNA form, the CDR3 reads TGCGCCAGCAGCCAAGATCACAGGGGCCCTTTGGGTGGGACCGGGGAGCTGTTTTTT.

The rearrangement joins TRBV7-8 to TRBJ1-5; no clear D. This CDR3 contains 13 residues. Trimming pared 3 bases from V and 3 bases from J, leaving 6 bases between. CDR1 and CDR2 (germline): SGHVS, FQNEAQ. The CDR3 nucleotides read TGTGCCAGCAGCTTTAGGATCAATCAGCCCCAGCATTTT. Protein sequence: CASSFRINQPQHF.

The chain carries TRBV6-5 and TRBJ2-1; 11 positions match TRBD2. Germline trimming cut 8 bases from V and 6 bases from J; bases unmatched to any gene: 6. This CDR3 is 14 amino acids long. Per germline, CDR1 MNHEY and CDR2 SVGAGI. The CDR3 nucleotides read TGTGCCAGCGAGGGACTAGCGGCCCCCAATGAGCAGTTCTTC. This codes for CASEGLAAPNEQFF.

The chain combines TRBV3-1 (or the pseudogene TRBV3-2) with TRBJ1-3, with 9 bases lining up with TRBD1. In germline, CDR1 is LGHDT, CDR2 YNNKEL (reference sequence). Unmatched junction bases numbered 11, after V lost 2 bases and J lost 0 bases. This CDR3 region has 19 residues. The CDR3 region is CASSQHGGGQGNSGNTIYF. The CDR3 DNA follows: TGTGCCAGCAGCCAACACGGGGGGGGACAGGGTAACTCTGGAAACACCATATATTTT.

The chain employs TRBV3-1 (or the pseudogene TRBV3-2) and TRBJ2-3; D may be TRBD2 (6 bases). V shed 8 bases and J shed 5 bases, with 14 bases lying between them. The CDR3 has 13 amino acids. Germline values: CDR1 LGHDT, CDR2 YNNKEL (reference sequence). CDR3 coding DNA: TGTGCCAGCGGGAAGGGAGGCGAAGATACGCAGTATTTT. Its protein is CASGKGGEDTQYF.

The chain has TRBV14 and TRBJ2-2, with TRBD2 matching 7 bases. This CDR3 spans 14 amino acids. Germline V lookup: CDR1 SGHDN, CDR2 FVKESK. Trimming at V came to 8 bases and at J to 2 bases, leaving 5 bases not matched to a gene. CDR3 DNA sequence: TGTGCCAGCCGGGGAGGGAGTAACACCGGGGAGCTGTTTTTT. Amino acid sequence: CASRGGSNTGELFF.

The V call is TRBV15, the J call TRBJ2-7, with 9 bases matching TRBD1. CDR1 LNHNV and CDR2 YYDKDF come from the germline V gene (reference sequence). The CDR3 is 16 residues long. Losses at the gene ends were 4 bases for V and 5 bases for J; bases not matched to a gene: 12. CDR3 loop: CATSNAPGQGGHEQYF. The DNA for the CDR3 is TGTGCCACCAGCAATGCGCCGGGACAGGGTGGCCACGAGCAGTACTTC. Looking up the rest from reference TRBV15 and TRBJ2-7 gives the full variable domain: DAMVIQNPRYQVTQFGKPVTLSCSQTLNHNVMYWYQQKSSQAPKLLFHYYDKDFNNEADTPDNFQSRRPNTSFCFLDIRSPGLGDTAMYLCATSNAPGQGGHEQYFGPGTRLTVT.

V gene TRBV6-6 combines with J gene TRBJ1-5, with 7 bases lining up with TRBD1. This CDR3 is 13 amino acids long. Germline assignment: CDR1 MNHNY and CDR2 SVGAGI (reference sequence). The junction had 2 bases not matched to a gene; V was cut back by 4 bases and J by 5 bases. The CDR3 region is CASSWDRDQPQHF. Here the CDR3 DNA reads TGTGCCAGCAGTTGGGACAGAGATCAGCCCCAGCATTTT.

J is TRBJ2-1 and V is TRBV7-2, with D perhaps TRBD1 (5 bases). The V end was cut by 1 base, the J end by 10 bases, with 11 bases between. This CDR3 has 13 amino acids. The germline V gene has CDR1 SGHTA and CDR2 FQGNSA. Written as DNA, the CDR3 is TGTGCCAGCAGCTTAGGACAGAGACAGGAGCAGTTCTTC. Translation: CASSLGQRQEQFF.